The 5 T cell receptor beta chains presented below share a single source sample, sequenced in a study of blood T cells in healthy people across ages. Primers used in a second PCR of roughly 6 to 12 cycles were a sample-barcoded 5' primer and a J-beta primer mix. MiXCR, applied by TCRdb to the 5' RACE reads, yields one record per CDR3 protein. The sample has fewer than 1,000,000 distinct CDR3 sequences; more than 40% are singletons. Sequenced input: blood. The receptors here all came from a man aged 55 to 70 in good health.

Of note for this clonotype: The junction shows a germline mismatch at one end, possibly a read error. CDR3: CASSLQTGTGYYGYTF. DNA for the CDR3: TGTGCCAGCAGTTTGCAGACCGGGACAGGGTACTACGGCTACACCTTC. The genes are TRBV6-5 and TRBJ1-2; 9 nucleotides agree with TRBD1. Germline CDR1 MNHEY, CDR2 SVGAGI. This CDR3 has 16 residues.

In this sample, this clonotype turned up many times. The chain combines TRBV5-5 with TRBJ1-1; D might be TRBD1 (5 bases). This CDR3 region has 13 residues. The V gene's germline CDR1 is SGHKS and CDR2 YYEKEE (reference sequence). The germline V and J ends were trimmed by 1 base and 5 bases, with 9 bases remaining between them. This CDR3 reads CASSLFGGTEAFF. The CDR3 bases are TGTGCCAGCAGCTTGTTCGGGGGAACTGAAGCTTTCTTT.

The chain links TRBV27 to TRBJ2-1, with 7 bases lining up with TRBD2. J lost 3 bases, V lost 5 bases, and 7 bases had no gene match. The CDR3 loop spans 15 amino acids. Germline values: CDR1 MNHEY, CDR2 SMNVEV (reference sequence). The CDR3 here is CASSLTGTNYNEQFF. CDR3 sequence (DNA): TGTGCCAGCAGTCTGACCGGGACTAACTACAATGAGCAGTTCTTC.

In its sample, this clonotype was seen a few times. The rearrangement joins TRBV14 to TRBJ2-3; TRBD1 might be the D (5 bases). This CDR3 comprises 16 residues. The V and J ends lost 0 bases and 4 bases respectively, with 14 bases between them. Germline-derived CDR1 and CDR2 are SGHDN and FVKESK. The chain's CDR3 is CASSQERGRFSDTQYF. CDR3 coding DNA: TGTGCCAGCAGCCAAGAAAGGGGCAGGTTTTCAGATACGCAGTATTTT.

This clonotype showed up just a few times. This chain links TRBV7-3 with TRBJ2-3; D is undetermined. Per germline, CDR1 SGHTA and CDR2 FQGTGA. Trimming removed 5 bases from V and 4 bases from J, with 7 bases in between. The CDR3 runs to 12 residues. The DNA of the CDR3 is TGTGCCAGCAGCCAGCCCCCAGATACGCAGTATTTT. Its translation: CASSQPPDTQYF.